Listed below are T cell receptor beta chains from one sample, sequenced in a study of shared clonotypes between healthy human individuals. The assay was immunoSEQ multiplex PCR, and TCRdb's table has in-frame clones only and misses some. The sample yields millions of clones, roughly 96% seen once. Sequencing used naive CD4+ T cells sorted from blood. These receptors came from a young man in good health. CDR3s include the opening cysteine and the closing phenylalanine or tryptophan. The order of the fields is J gene, clone size, V gene, D gene, CDR3 protein, CDR3 DNA. The D gene is left open where the match is weak. Not all rows give a size; the values are once, few, many and, for expanded clones, a class.

j_call: TRBJ2-5
clone_size: .
v_call: TRBV19
d_call: .
cdr3_aa: CASSFLGGSETQYF
cdr3_nt: TGTGCCAGTAGTTTTCTAGGAGGGTCCGAGACCCAGTACTTC

j_call: TRBJ2-3
clone_size: .
v_call: TRBV19
d_call: .
cdr3_aa: CASSSRQNTQYF
cdr3_nt: TGTGCCAGTAGTTCTAGACAGAATACGCAGTATTTT

j_call: TRBJ2-4
clone_size: .
v_call: TRBV5-4
d_call: .
cdr3_aa: CASSLEGQGGNIQYF
cdr3_nt: TGTGCCAGCAGCTTGGAGGGGCAAGGGGGAAACATTCAGTACTTC

j_call: TRBJ1-3
clone_size: few
v_call: TRBV5-1
d_call: .
cdr3_aa: CASWAGLAEGNTIYF
cdr3_nt: TGCGCCAGCTGGGCGGGCCTCGCGGAAGGAAACACCATATATTTT

j_call: TRBJ1-1
clone_size: .
v_call: TRBV5-1
d_call: .
cdr3_aa: CASSPTTVNTEAFF
cdr3_nt: TGCGCCAGCAGCCCGACGACAGTGAACACTGAAGCTTTCTTT

j_call: TRBJ2-1
clone_size: .
v_call: TRBV7-2
d_call: TRBD2
cdr3_aa: CASSLEGTSRYNEQFF
cdr3_nt: TGTGCCAGCAGCTTAGAAGGGACTAGCAGGTACAATGAGCAGTTCTTC

j_call: TRBJ2-7
clone_size: .
v_call: TRBV5-6
d_call: TRBD1
cdr3_aa: CASSLPGQPISYEQYF
cdr3_nt: TGTGCCAGCAGCTTGCCGGGACAGCCGATCTCCTACGAGCAGTACTTC

j_call: TRBJ1-1
clone_size: .
v_call: TRBV5-3
d_call: .
cdr3_aa: CASPLGNTEAFF
cdr3_nt: TGTGCCTCACCCCTGGGGAACACTGAAGCTTTCTTT

j_call: TRBJ2-3
clone_size: .
v_call: TRBV12-2
d_call: .
cdr3_aa: CASRLAWDTQYF
cdr3_nt: TGTGCAAGTCGCTTAGCTTGGGATACGCAGTATTTT

j_call: TRBJ1-2
clone_size: .
v_call: TRBV5-4
d_call: .
cdr3_aa: CASSLPLTPPNYGYTF
cdr3_nt: TGTGCCAGCAGCTTGCCCCTGACACCGCCTAACTATGGCTACACCTTC

j_call: TRBJ2-5
clone_size: .
v_call: TRBV10-1
d_call: TRBD2
cdr3_aa: CASSDILAGVAQYF
cdr3_nt: TGCGCCAGCAGTGATATCCTAGCGGGAGTGGCCCAGTACTTC

j_call: TRBJ2-7
clone_size: .
v_call: TRBV19
d_call: TRBD2
cdr3_aa: CASSSAGLGRYEQYF
cdr3_nt: TGTGCCAGTAGTTCAGCGGGACTCGGGAGGTACGAGCAGTACTTC

j_call: TRBJ2-7
clone_size: .
v_call: TRBV28
d_call: TRBD1
cdr3_aa: CASRDRGSYEQYF
cdr3_nt: TGTGCCAGCAGGGACAGGGGCTCCTACGAGCAGTACTTC

j_call: TRBJ1-6
clone_size: .
v_call: TRBV6-5
d_call: .
cdr3_aa: CASNGGRPHNSPLHF
cdr3_nt: TGTGCCAGCAATGGCGGCAGACCACATAATTCACCCCTCCACTTT

j_call: TRBJ1-2
clone_size: .
v_call: TRBV19
d_call: TRBD1
cdr3_aa: CASQGGLSYGYTF
cdr3_nt: TGTGCCAGTCAGGGGGGTCTGTCCTATGGCTACACCTTC

j_call: TRBJ2-1
clone_size: .
v_call: TRBV7-9
d_call: .
cdr3_aa: CASSFGTYYNEQFF
cdr3_nt: TGTGCCAGCAGCTTCGGGACTTACTACAATGAGCAGTTCTTC

j_call: TRBJ2-1
clone_size: .
v_call: TRBV7-9
d_call: .
cdr3_aa: CASSLEASSYNEQFF
cdr3_nt: TGTGCCAGCAGCTTAGAAGCCAGCTCCTACAATGAGCAGTTCTTC

j_call: TRBJ1-2
clone_size: .
v_call: TRBV27
d_call: .
cdr3_aa: CASSLFYGYTF
cdr3_nt: TGTGCCAGCAGTTTATTTTACGGCTACACCTTC

j_call: TRBJ2-3
clone_size: .
v_call: TRBV5-4
d_call: .
cdr3_aa: CASSSRSSRADTQYF
cdr3_nt: TGTGCCAGCAGCTCCCGCAGCAGTAGGGCAGATACGCAGTATTTT

j_call: TRBJ1-2
clone_size: .
v_call: TRBV6-5
d_call: .
cdr3_aa: CASRREFNYGYTF
cdr3_nt: TGTGCCAGCAGAAGGGAATTTAACTATGGCTACACCTTC

j_call: TRBJ2-1
clone_size: .
v_call: TRBV6-5
d_call: .
cdr3_aa: CASSSPISGSYNEQFF
cdr3_nt: TGTGCCAGCAGTTCGCCTATAAGCGGCTCCTACAATGAGCAGTTCTTC

j_call: TRBJ1-5
clone_size: .
v_call: TRBV15
d_call: .
cdr3_aa: CATSREGGNQPQHF
cdr3_nt: TGTGCCACCAGCAGAGAAGGGGGCAATCAGCCCCAGCATTTT

j_call: TRBJ2-1
clone_size: .
v_call: TRBV9
d_call: TRBD2
cdr3_aa: CASSIAGGGYHNEQFF
cdr3_nt: TGTGCCAGCAGCATAGCAGGCGGGGGGTACCACAATGAGCAGTTCTTC

j_call: TRBJ2-7
clone_size: .
v_call: TRBV2
d_call: TRBD1
cdr3_aa: CASSEAGQGMHEQYF
cdr3_nt: TGTGCCAGCAGTGAAGCGGGACAGGGAATGCACGAGCAGTACTTC

j_call: TRBJ2-1
clone_size: .
v_call: TRBV6-5
d_call: .
cdr3_aa: CASSYSSVGSYEQFF
cdr3_nt: TGTGCCAGCAGTTACTCGAGCGTGGGTAGCTATGAGCAGTTCTTC

j_call: TRBJ1-6
clone_size: .
v_call: TRBV7-2
d_call: .
cdr3_aa: CASSFMQAPLHF
cdr3_nt: TGTGCCAGCAGCTTCATGCAGGCACCCCTCCACTTT

j_call: TRBJ1-2
clone_size: .
v_call: TRBV18
d_call: .
cdr3_aa: CASSTVTPDYGYTF
cdr3_nt: TGTGCCAGCTCGACAGTTACACCAGACTATGGCTACACCTTC

j_call: TRBJ1-2
clone_size: few
v_call: TRBV2
d_call: .
cdr3_aa: CASMVQPSGDGYTF
cdr3_nt: TGTGCCAGCATGGTACAGCCTTCGGGTGATGGCTACACCTTC

j_call: TRBJ1-1
clone_size: .
v_call: TRBV6-6
d_call: TRBD1
cdr3_aa: CASSRKGQGAFEAFF
cdr3_nt: TGTGCCAGCAGTCGGAAGGGACAGGGGGCGTTTGAAGCTTTCTTT

j_call: TRBJ2-1
clone_size: .
v_call: TRBV10-3
d_call: .
cdr3_aa: CAISVGGSSYNEQFF
cdr3_nt: TGTGCCATCAGTGTCGGCGGGTCCTCCTACAATGAGCAGTTCTTC

j_call: TRBJ2-1
clone_size: .
v_call: TRBV5-1
d_call: TRBD2
cdr3_aa: CASSLMASGSNEQFF
cdr3_nt: TGCGCCAGCAGCTTGATGGCTAGCGGGAGTAATGAGCAGTTCTTC

j_call: TRBJ2-7
clone_size: .
v_call: TRBV18
d_call: TRBD1
cdr3_aa: CASSSTGVRNEQYF
cdr3_nt: TGTGCCAGCTCATCGACAGGGGTCCGGAACGAGCAGTACTTC

j_call: TRBJ2-5
clone_size: .
v_call: TRBV5-1
d_call: TRBD2
cdr3_aa: CASSPGGLAETQYF
cdr3_nt: TGCGCCAGCAGCCCCGGGGGACTAGCGGAGACCCAGTACTTC

j_call: TRBJ2-7
clone_size: .
v_call: TRBV6-1
d_call: TRBD1
cdr3_aa: CASPGTGGDEQYF
cdr3_nt: TGTGCCAGTCCCGGGACAGGGGGCGACGAGCAGTACTTC

j_call: TRBJ2-7
clone_size: .
v_call: TRBV6-1
d_call: .
cdr3_aa: CASSSGAWSYEQYF
cdr3_nt: TGTGCCAGCAGTTCAGGGGCTTGGTCCTACGAGCAGTACTTC

j_call: TRBJ2-3
clone_size: .
v_call: TRBV29-1
d_call: .
cdr3_aa: CSVHGLADTQYF
cdr3_nt: TGCAGCGTTCACGGGTTGGCAGATACGCAGTATTTT

j_call: TRBJ2-1
clone_size: .
v_call: TRBV5-1
d_call: .
cdr3_aa: CASTAVTREGEQFF
cdr3_nt: TGCGCCAGCACCGCAGTGACTAGAGAGGGTGAGCAGTTCTTC

j_call: TRBJ2-3
clone_size: .
v_call: TRBV4-3
d_call: TRBD1
cdr3_aa: CASSQDGTALSTDTQYF
cdr3_nt: TGCGCCAGCAGCCAAGATGGGACAGCACTTAGCACAGATACGCAGTATTTT

j_call: TRBJ1-3
clone_size: .
v_call: TRBV5-1
d_call: TRBD1
cdr3_aa: CASSQGASLPGNTIYF
cdr3_nt: TGCGCCAGCAGCCAGGGGGCTTCTCTGCCTGGAAACACCATATATTTT

j_call: TRBJ2-5
clone_size: .
v_call: TRBV11-2
d_call: .
cdr3_aa: CASSSGEGGKTQYF
cdr3_nt: TGTGCCAGCAGCTCCGGTGAAGGGGGAAAGACCCAGTACTTC

j_call: TRBJ1-3
clone_size: .
v_call: TRBV6-6
d_call: .
cdr3_aa: CASSYSGVGNTIYF
cdr3_nt: TGTGCCAGCAGTTATTCGGGGGTTGGAAACACCATATATTTT

j_call: TRBJ1-4
clone_size: .
v_call: TRBV10-3
d_call: .
cdr3_aa: CAISEKATNEKLFF
cdr3_nt: TGTGCCATCAGTGAGAAGGCAACTAATGAAAAACTGTTTTTT

j_call: TRBJ2-1
clone_size: .
v_call: TRBV7-3
d_call: .
cdr3_aa: CASSERARSEQFF
cdr3_nt: TGTGCCAGCAGCGAACGGGCTAGGTCTGAGCAGTTCTTC

j_call: TRBJ2-6
clone_size: .
v_call: TRBV9
d_call: .
cdr3_aa: CASSVEVPSGANVLTF
cdr3_nt: TGTGCCAGCAGCGTAGAGGTTCCTTCTGGGGCCAACGTCCTGACTTTC

j_call: TRBJ1-2
clone_size: .
v_call: TRBV30
d_call: .
cdr3_aa: CAWMAANYGYTF
cdr3_nt: TGTGCCTGGATGGCAGCTAACTATGGCTACACCTTC